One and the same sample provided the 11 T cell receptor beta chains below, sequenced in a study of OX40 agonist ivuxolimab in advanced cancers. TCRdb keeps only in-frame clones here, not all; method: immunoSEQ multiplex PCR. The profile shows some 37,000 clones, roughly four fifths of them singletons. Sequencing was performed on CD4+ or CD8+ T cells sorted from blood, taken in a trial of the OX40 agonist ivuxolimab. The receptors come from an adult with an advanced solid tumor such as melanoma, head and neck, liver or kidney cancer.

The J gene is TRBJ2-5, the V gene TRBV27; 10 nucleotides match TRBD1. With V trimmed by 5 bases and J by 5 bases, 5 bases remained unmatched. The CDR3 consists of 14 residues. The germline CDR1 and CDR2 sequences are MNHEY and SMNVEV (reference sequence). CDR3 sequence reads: CASSKTGGRETQYF. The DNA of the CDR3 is TGTGCCAGCAGTAAGACAGGGGGCAGGGAGACCCAGTACTTC.

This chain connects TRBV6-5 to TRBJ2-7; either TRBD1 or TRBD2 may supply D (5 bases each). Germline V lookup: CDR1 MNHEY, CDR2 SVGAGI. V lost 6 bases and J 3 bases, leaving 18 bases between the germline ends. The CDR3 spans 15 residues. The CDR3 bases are TGTGCCAGCAGAACCCGAGGGGCTGGAATCTACGAGCAGTACTTC. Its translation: CASRTRGAGIYEQYF.

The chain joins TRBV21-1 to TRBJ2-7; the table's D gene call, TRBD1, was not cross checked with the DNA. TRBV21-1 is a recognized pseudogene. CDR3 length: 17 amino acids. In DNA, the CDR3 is TGTGCCAGCAGCAAAGCCTACCCCGGGACAGAATCCTACGAGCAGTACTTC. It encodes CASSKAYPGTESYEQYF.

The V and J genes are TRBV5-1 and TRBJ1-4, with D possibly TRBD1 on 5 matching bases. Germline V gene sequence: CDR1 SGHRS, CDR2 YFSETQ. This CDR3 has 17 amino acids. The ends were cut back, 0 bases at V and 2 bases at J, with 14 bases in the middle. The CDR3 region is CASSLGAGRMTNEKLFF. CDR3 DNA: TGCGCCAGCAGCTTGGGTGCGGGGCGGATGACTAATGAAAAACTGTTTTTT.

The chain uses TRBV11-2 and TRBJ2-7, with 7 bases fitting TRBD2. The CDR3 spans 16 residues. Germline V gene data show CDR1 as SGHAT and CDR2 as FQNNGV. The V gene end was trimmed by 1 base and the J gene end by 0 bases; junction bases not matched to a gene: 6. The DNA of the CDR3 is TGTGCCAGCAGCTTAGTGTTCCAGCGGGGCTCCTACGAGCAGTACTTC. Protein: CASSLVFQRGSYEQYF.

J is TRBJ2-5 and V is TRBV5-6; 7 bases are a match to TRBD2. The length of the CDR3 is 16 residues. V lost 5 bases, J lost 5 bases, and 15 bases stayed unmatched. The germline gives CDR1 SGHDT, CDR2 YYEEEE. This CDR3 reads CASRETGGTDRETQYF. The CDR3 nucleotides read TGTGCCAGCAGGGAGACCGGGGGGACCGACCGGGAGACCCAGTACTTC.

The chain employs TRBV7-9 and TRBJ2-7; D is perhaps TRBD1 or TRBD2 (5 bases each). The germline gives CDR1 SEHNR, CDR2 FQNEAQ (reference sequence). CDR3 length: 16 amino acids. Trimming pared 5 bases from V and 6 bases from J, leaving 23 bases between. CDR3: CASSPPGTSFSSEQYF. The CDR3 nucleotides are TGTGCCAGCAGCCCACCCGGGACGTCTTTCTCGTCCGAGCAGTACTTC.

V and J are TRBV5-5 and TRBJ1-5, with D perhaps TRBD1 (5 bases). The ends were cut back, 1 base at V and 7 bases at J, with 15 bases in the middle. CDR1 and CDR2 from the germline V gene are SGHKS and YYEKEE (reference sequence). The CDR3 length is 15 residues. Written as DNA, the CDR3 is TGTGCCAGCAGCTTGCAGGGAGCTAGTGGACAGCCCCAGCATTTT. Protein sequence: CASSLQGASGQPQHF.

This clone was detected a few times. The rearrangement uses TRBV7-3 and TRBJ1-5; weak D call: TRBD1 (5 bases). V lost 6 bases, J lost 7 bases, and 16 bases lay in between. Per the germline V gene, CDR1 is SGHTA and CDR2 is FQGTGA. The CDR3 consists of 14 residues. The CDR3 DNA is TGTGCCAGCAGGTTCCAGGGAAGACACCAGCCCCAGCATTTT. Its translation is CASRFQGRHQPQHF.

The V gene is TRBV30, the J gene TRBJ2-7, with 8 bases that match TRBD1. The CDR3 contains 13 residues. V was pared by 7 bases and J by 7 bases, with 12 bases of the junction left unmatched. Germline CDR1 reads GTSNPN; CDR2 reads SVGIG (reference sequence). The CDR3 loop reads CASGYRGVGEQYF. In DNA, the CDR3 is TGTGCCTCGGGATACAGGGGGGTTGGGGAGCAGTACTTC.

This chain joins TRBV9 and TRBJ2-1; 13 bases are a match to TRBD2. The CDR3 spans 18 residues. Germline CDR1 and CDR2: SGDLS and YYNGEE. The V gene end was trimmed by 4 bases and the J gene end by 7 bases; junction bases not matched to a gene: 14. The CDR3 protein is CASSLTGDLGLAGNEQFF. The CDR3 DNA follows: TGTGCCAGCAGCCTTACAGGGGATCTGGGACTAGCGGGAAATGAGCAGTTCTTC.